A single sample gave rise to the 25 T cell receptor beta chains below, sequenced in a study of blood T cell repertoires in COVID-19. The protocol was immunoSEQ multiplex PCR, while the TCRdb copy is restricted to in-frame clones and leaves out a portion. The profile covers about 46,000 clones, with around 84% appearing a single time and about 4.6% taken by the ten largest. The sequenced sample was peripheral blood. The receptors here all came from a man older than 75 with active COVID-19.

This CDR3 reads CASSPSPGQRLDTQYF. The CDR3 nucleotides are TGTGCCAGCAGCCCCTCGCCGGGACAGCGGTTAGATACGCAGTATTTT. This chain joins TRBV7-3 and TRBJ2-3, with 7 bases fitting TRBD1. From germline, CDR1 is SGHTA and CDR2 FQGTGA. The CDR3 sequence is 16 residues long. Germline trimming cut 5 bases from V and 5 bases from J; bases unmatched to any gene: 13. Full variable domain (remainder filled in from reference TRBV7-3 and TRBJ2-3): GAGVSQTPSNKVTEKGKYVELRCDPISGHTALYWYRQSLGQGPEFLIYFQGTGAADDSGLPNDRFFAVRPEGSVSTLKIQRTERGDSAVYLCASSPSPGQRLDTQYFGPGTRLTVL.

This chain links TRBV27 with TRBJ1-5; TRBD1 might be the D (6 bases). V lost 6 bases and J lost 2, with 11 bases in between. CDR3 size: 14 residues. Germline V gene sequence: CDR1 MNHEY, CDR2 SMNVEV (reference sequence). The CDR3 loop is CASSPRQGNQPQHF. CDR3 coding DNA: TGTGCCAGCAGCCCGAGACAGGGCAATCAGCCCCAGCATTTT.

The rearrangement joins TRBV15 to TRBJ2-4; a weak D match, TRBD2 (6 bases). The CDR3 consists of 16 residues. Germline V gene data show CDR1 as LNHNV and CDR2 as YYDKDF (reference sequence). V shed 1 base and J shed 2 bases, with 12 bases lying between them. The CDR3 loop reads CATSRAGGMPKNIQYF. For the CDR3, the DNA is TGTGCCACCAGCAGAGCCGGGGGTATGCCCAAAAACATTCAGTACTTC. The full variable domain, with the rest looked up from reference TRBV15 and TRBJ2-4, is DAMVIQNPRYQVTQFGKPVTLSCSQTLNHNVMYWYQQKSSQAPKLLFHYYDKDFNNEADTPDNFQSRRPNTSFCFLDIRSPGLGDTAMYLCATSRAGGMPKNIQYFGAGTRLSVL.

The chain combines TRBV5-5 with TRBJ2-5; 11 nucleotides match TRBD2. Germline CDR1 is SGHKS and CDR2 is YYEKEE (reference sequence). The CDR3 extends over 17 amino acids. The junction had 12 bases not matched to a gene; V was cut back by 4 bases and J by 4 bases. CDR3 sequence: CASSPAQLAGARETQYF. CDR3 DNA: TGTGCCAGCAGCCCCGCCCAACTAGCGGGAGCCCGAGAGACCCAGTACTTC.

The chain employs TRBV5-1 and TRBJ2-1, with 9 bases lining up with TRBD2. V lost 0 bases, J lost 7 bases, and 5 bases stayed unmatched. The germline V gene has CDR1 SGHRS and CDR2 YFSETQ. CDR3 length: 15 amino acids. The CDR3, as DNA: TGCGCCAGCAGCTTGGAGGCTAGCGGGAAGAATGAGCAGTTCTTC. This translates into CASSLEASGKNEQFF.

The chain carries TRBV10-3 and TRBJ2-7; the match to TRBD2 covers 10 bases. From germline, CDR1 is ENHRY and CDR2 SYGVKD. The CDR3 consists of 13 residues. V dropped 8 bases and J dropped 3; count of bases not matched to a gene: 4. The CDR3 DNA sequence: TGTGCCATCGAAGCTAGCGGGGGCTACGAGCAGTACTTC. This sequence encodes CAIEASGGYEQYF.

The V and J genes are TRBV12-3 or TRBV12-4 and TRBJ2-3; TRBD2 might be the D (5 bases). V was trimmed by 3 bases and J by 4 bases, leaving 8 bases between them. The CDR3 extends over 13 amino acids. The CDR3 DNA sequence: TGTGCCAGCAGTTTCTTGCGGGCAGATACGCAGTATTTT. Protein: CASSFLRADTQYF.

This chain uses TRBV7-3 with TRBJ2-1; TRBD2 agrees at 8 bases. CDR1 is SGHTA, CDR2 FQGTGA, per germline. Losses at the gene ends were 5 bases for V and 0 bases for J; bases not matched to a gene: 9. The CDR3 is 17 amino acids. CDR3: CASSRTSGHSSYNEQFF. The CDR3 region has the DNA TGTGCCAGCAGCCGAACTAGCGGACATAGCTCCTACAATGAGCAGTTCTTC.

V and J are TRBV10-2 and TRBJ1-4; D unresolved. This CDR3 region has 11 residues. Germline CDR1 is WSHSY and CDR2 is SAAADI. Trimming took off 7 bases at V and 4 bases at J, with 4 bases between the two ends. CDR3 DNA: TGCGCCAGCACAGATAATGAAAAACTGTTTTTT. Translating gives CASTDNEKLFF.

The chain is built from TRBV7-3 and TRBJ1-2; tentatively, D is TRBD1 (6 bases). The CDR3 loop spans 14 amino acids. CDR1 is SGHTA, CDR2 FQGTGA, per germline. V was shortened by 5 bases and J by 4 bases, with 14 bases between the two germline ends. CDR3: CASSPGTGSYGYTF. The DNA for the CDR3 is TGTGCCAGCAGCCCCGGCACAGGGTCCTATGGCTACACCTTC.

In its sample, this clone was seen once. The chain joins TRBV12-5 to TRBJ2-2; D is perhaps TRBD1 (5 bases). V lost 7 bases and J 5 bases, leaving 11 bases between the germline ends. CDR3 length: 13 amino acids. Germline values: CDR1 LGHNT, CDR2 FRNRAP. The CDR3 DNA reads as TGTGCTAGTGCCAAAGGGGTGACCGGGGAGCTGTTTTTT. Protein: CASAKGVTGELFF.

J is TRBJ2-5 and V is TRBV10-2, with D hard to call. The germline V gene has CDR1 WSHSY and CDR2 SAAADI. The CDR3 contains 13 residues. V was shortened by 6 bases and J by 1 base, with 9 bases between the two germline ends. The CDR3: CASSLSSQETQYF. The CDR3 DNA follows: TGCGCCAGCAGCCTTTCTAGCCAAGAGACCCAGTACTTC.

CDR3 sequence: CASSVEDQPSYEQYF. Written as DNA, the CDR3 is TGTGCCAGCAGCGTTGAGGATCAGCCCTCCTACGAGCAGTACTTC. V usage is TRBV9 and J usage is TRBJ2-7; D is undetermined. The CDR3 consists of 15 residues. Per germline, CDR1 SGDLS and CDR2 YYNGEE. Trimming shortened V by 2 bases and J by 0 bases, and 12 bases separated the two germline ends.

This sequence joins TRBV5-8 and TRBJ2-3, with TRBD2 identical over 11 bases. The V gene end was trimmed by 0 bases and the J gene end by 6 bases; junction bases not matched to a gene: 15. The germline V gene has CDR1 SGHTS and CDR2 YDEGEE. The CDR3 is 19 amino acids. The CDR3 sequence is CASSLGATSGAPFRDTQYF. The CDR3 DNA reads as TGTGCCAGCAGCTTGGGGGCGACTAGCGGGGCCCCCTTCCGGGATACGCAGTATTTT.

This chain joins TRBV6-5 and TRBJ2-3, with D possibly matching TRBD2 (5 bases). Trimming pared 2 bases from V and 0 bases from J, leaving 12 bases between. From germline, CDR1 is MNHEY and CDR2 SVGAGI. The CDR3 length is 16 residues. The CDR3 region has the DNA TGTGCCAGCAGTTACCGAGCGGTCGCTAGCACAGATACGCAGTATTTT. Translating gives CASSYRAVASTDTQYF.

The chain is built from TRBV7-9 and TRBJ1-5; tentative D call: TRBD1 (5 bases). This CDR3 comprises 13 residues. Per germline, CDR1 SEHNR and CDR2 FQNEAQ (reference sequence). Trimming stripped 4 bases from V and 6 bases from J, with 10 bases between. The CDR3 bases are TGTGCCAGCAGCTCCCTCGGGGGTCAGCCCCAGCATTTT. Protein sequence: CASSSLGGQPQHF.

This chain connects TRBV20-1 to TRBJ2-5, with D unclear. The CDR3 has 13 amino acids. The V gene's germline CDR1 is DFQATT and CDR2 SNEGSKA (reference sequence). V was cut by 3 bases and J by 5 bases, with 13 bases left in between. Here the CDR3 DNA reads TGCAGTGCTAGTATTCTAGGCCTTGAGACCCAGTACTTC. Its translation is CSASILGLETQYF.

The chain carries TRBV9 and TRBJ2-2; possible D gene TRBD1, 5 bases. Looked up from germline, CDR1 is SGDLS and CDR2 is YYNGEE. V was pared by 3 bases and J by 1 base, with 10 bases between. The CDR3 extends over 15 amino acids. The CDR3 region has the DNA TGTGCCAGCAGCGCTGGGGCTCAGAACACCGGGGAGCTGTTTTTT. Translating gives CASSAGAQNTGELFF.

The rearrangement links TRBV11-3 to TRBJ2-1; 9 bases match TRBD2. Trimming at V came to 5 bases and at J to 12 bases, leaving 5 bases not matched to a gene. Germline V lookup: CDR1 SGHNT, CDR2 YENEEA. The CDR3 has 12 residues. For the CDR3, the DNA is TGTGCCAGCAGCGCGGGGGGGGTACCGCAGTTCTTC. This sequence encodes CASSAGGVPQFF.

The chain couples TRBV28 to TRBJ1-5; 8 positions match TRBD1. With 6 bases clipped from V and 2 bases from J, the junction kept 6 bases outside the gene matches. Germline loops: CDR1 MDHEN, CDR2 SYDVKM. CDR3 length: 15 residues. CDR3 in amino acids: CASSRTGFGNQPQHF. CDR3 coding DNA: TGTGCCAGCAGCCGGACAGGGTTCGGCAATCAGCCCCAGCATTTT.

This clone was observed a few times. This rearrangement joins TRBV7-2 to TRBJ1-5; 11 nucleotides line up with TRBD1. The CDR3 has 17 residues. With 1 base clipped from V and 7 bases from J, the junction kept 9 bases outside the gene matches. The germline CDR1 and CDR2 sequences are SGHTA and FQGNSA. CDR3 nucleotide sequence: TGTGCCAGCAGCTTAGTGGGACAGGGGGTATTGGGGCAGCCCCAGCATTTT. Protein: CASSLVGQGVLGQPQHF.

This chain joins TRBV28 and TRBJ1-2; no firm D call. From germline, CDR1 is MDHEN and CDR2 SYDVKM. The CDR3 extends over 11 amino acids. With 10 bases removed from V and 8 bases from J, the gap between germline ends came to 14 bases. CDR3: CANSRGRGYTF. The CDR3 nucleotides are TGTGCCAATTCCCGTGGTCGGGGCTACACCTTC.

The V call is TRBV7-9, the J call TRBJ2-1; 10 nucleotides match TRBD1. Germline V gives CDR1 SEHNR, CDR2 FQNEAQ (reference sequence). The CDR3 has 14 residues. The trim removed 3 bases at V and 8 bases at J, leaving 4 bases unmatched. DNA for the CDR3: TGTGCCAGCAGCTTGACAGGGGGCTTTGATGAGCAGTTCTTC. This sequence encodes CASSLTGGFDEQFF.

The rearrangement joins TRBV5-6 to TRBJ2-5; D possibly corresponds to TRBD2 (5 bases). CDR1 is SGHDT and CDR2 is YYEEEE in the germline V gene. The V end was cut by 2 bases, the J end by 2 bases, with 16 bases between. This CDR3 has 16 amino acids. This CDR3 is CASSFLAIGGQETQYF. As DNA, the CDR3 is TGTGCCAGCAGCTTCCTTGCAATCGGAGGACAAGAGACCCAGTACTTC. The full variable domain, rest sourced from reference TRBV5-6 and TRBJ2-5, is DAGVTQSPTHLIKTRGQQVTLRCSPKSGHDTVSWYQQALGQGPQFIFQYYEEEERQRGNFPDRFSGHQFPNYSSELNVNALLLGDSALYLCASSFLAIGGQETQYFGPGTRLLVL.

The chain employs TRBV11-2 and TRBJ1-1; no firm D call. V lost 0 bases and J lost 4, with 9 bases in between. The CDR3 has 14 residues. CDR1 is SGHAT, CDR2 FQNNGV, per germline. The CDR3 sequence is CASSLDYGSTEAFF. In DNA form, the CDR3 reads TGTGCCAGCAGCTTAGATTATGGGAGCACTGAAGCTTTCTTT.